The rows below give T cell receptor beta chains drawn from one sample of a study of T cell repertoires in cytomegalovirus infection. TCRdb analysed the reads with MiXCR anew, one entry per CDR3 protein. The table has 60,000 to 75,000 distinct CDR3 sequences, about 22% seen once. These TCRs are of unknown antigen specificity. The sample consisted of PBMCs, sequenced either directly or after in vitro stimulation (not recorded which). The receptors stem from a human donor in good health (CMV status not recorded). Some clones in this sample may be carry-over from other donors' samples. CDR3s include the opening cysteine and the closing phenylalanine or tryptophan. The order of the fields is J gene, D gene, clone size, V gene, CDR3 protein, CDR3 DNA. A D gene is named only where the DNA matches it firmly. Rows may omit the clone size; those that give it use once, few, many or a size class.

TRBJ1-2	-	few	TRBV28	CASRCSIFYYGYTF	TGTGCCAGCAGGTGCTCTATATTTTACTATGGCTACACCTTC
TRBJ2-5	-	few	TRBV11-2	CASTLSQTQYF	TGTGCCAGCACCTTGTCCCAGACCCAGTACTTC
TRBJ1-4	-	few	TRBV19	CASSMRGDGFNEKLFF	TGTGCCAGTAGTATGAGAGGGGACGGATTTAATGAAAAACTGTTTTTT
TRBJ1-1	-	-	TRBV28	CASSPALNTEAFF	TGTGCCAGCAGCCCGGCCTTGAACACTGAAGCTTTCTTT
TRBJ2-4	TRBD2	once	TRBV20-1	CSAQTILSGRNIQYF	TGCAGTGCCCAAACCATTTTAAGCGGGAGAAACATTCAGTACTTC
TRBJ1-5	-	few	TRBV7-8	CASSVYSNQPQHF	TGTGCCAGCTCTGTTTATAGCAATCAGCCCCAGCATTTT
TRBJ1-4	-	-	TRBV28	CASSQGLNNEKLFF	TGTGCCAGCAGCCAGGGACTGAATAATGAAAAACTGTTTTTT
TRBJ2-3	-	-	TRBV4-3	CASSQGTPRVADTQYF	TGCGCCAGCAGCCAAGGAACTCCCCGGGTCGCAGATACGCAGTATTTT
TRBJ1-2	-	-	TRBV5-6	CASSFLITGPDGYTF	TGTGCCAGCAGCTTCTTAATAACCGGTCCGGATGGCTACACCTTC
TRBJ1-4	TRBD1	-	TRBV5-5	CASSSQDRGREKLFF	TGTGCCAGCAGCTCGCAGGACAGGGGAAGAGAAAAACTGTTTTTT
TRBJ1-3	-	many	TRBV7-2	CASRRQRISGNTIYF	TGTGCCAGCCGACGACAGAGAATCTCTGGAAACACCATATATTTT
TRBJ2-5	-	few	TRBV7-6	CASSLDEATGAQYF	TGTGCCAGCAGCTTAGACGAGGCCACAGGAGCCCAGTACTTC
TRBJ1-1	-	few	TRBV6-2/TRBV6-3	CASGVFKNTEAFF	TGTGCCAGCGGCGTATTCAAGAACACTGAAGCTTTCTTT
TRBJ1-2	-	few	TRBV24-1	CATSDSRTPPFGNYGYTF	TGTGCCACCAGTGATTCCCGGACACCTCCCTTTGGGAACTATGGCTACACCTTC
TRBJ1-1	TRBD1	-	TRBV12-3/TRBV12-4	CATITGGTEAFF	TGTGCCACCATCACAGGGGGCACTGAAGCTTTCTTT
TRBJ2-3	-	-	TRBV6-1	CASSEARRSSTDTQYF	TGTGCCAGCAGTGAAGCGCGGCGGTCTAGCACAGATACGCAGTATTTT
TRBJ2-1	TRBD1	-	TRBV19	CASSMDRDFYNEQFF	TGTGCCAGTAGTATGGACAGGGATTTCTACAATGAGCAGTTCTTC
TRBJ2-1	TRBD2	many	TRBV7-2	CASSRDYEKQFF	TGTGCCAGCAGTCGGGACTACGAGAAGCAGTTCTTC
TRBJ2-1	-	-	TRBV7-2	CASSLVSSGEQFF	TGTGCCAGCAGCTTAGTATCGTCTGGTGAGCAGTTCTTC
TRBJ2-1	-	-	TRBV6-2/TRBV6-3	CASSYSRQDEQFF	TGTGCCAGCAGTTACTCGCGGCAGGATGAGCAGTTCTTC
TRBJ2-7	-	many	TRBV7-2	CASSSRESSYEQYF	TGTGCCAGCAGCTCCCGGGAGTCGTCCTACGAGCAGTACTTC
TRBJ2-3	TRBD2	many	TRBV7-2	CASSCDRGLAGCRADTQYF	TGTGCCAGCAGTTGCGATCGGGGACTAGCGGGATGTCGAGCAGATACGCAGTATTTT
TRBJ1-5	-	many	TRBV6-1	CASRGDGGLGNQPQHF	TGTGCCAGCAGAGGTGACGGAGGGCTAGGCAATCAGCCCCAGCATTTT
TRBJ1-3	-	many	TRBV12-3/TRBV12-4	CASSLNDRTGNTIYF	TGTGCCAGCAGTTTAAACGACAGAACTGGAAACACCATATATTTT
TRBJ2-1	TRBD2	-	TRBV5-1	CASSGGLAGISYNEQFF	TGCGCCAGCAGCGGGGGACTAGCGGGCATTTCCTACAATGAGCAGTTCTTC
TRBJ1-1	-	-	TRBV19	CASSPNKDTEAFF	TGTGCCAGTAGTCCGAACAAGGACACTGAAGCTTTCTTT
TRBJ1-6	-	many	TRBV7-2	CASSLSPYNSPLHF	TGTGCCAGCAGCTTATCCCCCTATAATTCACCCCTCCACTTT
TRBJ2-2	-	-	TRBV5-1	CASSLVQGFYGELFF	TGCGCCAGCAGCTTGGTCCAGGGATTTTACGGGGAGCTGTTTTTT
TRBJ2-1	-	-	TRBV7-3	CASSLRLVGVNEQFF	TGTGCCAGCAGCTTACGACTAGTGGGAGTCAATGAGCAGTTCTTC
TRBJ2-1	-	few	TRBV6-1	CASTHGTRYNEQFF	TGTGCCAGCACTCACGGGACACGATACAATGAGCAGTTCTTC
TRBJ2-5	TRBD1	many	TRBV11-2	CASSLQGAAQETQYF	TGTGCCAGCAGCTTACAGGGGGCGGCTCAAGAGACCCAGTACTTC
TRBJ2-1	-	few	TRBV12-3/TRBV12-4	CASSPMTSREQFF	TGTGCCAGCAGCCCTATGACTAGTCGTGAGCAGTTCTTC
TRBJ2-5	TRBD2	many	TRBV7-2	CASSLVRLAGTETQYF	TGTGCCAGCAGCTTAGTTCGACTAGCGGGAACAGAGACCCAGTACTTC
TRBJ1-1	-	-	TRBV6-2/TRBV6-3	CASSPTGNTEAFF	TGTGCCAGCAGTCCCACAGGGAACACTGAAGCTTTCTTT
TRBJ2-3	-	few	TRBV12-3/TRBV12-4	CASRQGPGTDTQYF	TGTGCCAGCAGACAGGGTCCTGGGACAGATACGCAGTATTTT
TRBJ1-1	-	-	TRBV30	CAFRGDLAWGTEAFF	TGTGCCTTTAGAGGGGACCTAGCTTGGGGCACTGAAGCTTTCTTT
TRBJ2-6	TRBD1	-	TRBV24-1	CATSDTSGTGLLSGANVLTF	TGTGCCACCAGTGACACCTCCGGGACAGGGCTTCTCTCTGGGGCCAACGTCCTGACTTTC
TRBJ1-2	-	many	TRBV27	CASRTRNRNYGYTF	TGTGCCAGCAGAACCAGGAACCGGAACTATGGCTACACCTTC
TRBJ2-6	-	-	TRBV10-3	CAISAPEPLSGANVLTF	TGTGCCATCAGCGCCCCGGAACCCCTCTCTGGGGCCAACGTCCTGACTTTC
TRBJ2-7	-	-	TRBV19	CASSIDRTLGVYEQYF	TGTGCCAGTAGTATAGATCGGACCCTGGGGGTGTACGAGCAGTACTTC
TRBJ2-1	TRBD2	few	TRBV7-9	CASSSTTSGEFHYNEQFF	TGTGCCAGCAGCTCGACTACTAGCGGGGAGTTCCACTACAATGAGCAGTTCTTC
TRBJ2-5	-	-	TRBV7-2	CASTLLGGGSQETQYF	TGTGCCAGCACCTTATTAGGGGGAGGGAGTCAAGAGACCCAGTACTTC
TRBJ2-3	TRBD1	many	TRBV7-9	CASSLGQHTDTQYF	TGTGCCAGCAGCTTGGGACAGCACACAGATACGCAGTATTTT
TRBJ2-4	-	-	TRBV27	CASSPIWAVDPLAKNIQYF	TGTGCCAGCAGTCCCATTTGGGCCGTAGATCCCTTAGCCAAAAACATTCAGTACTTC
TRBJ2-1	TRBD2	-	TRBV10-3	CAIRGTREGGEQFF	TGTGCCATCAGGGGAACGAGGGAGGGCGGTGAGCAGTTCTTC
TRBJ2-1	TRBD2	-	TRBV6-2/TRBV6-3	CASRGGSSYNEQFF	TGTGCCAGTCGCGGGGGGAGCTCCTACAATGAGCAGTTCTTC
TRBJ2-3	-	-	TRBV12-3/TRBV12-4	CASSLLDTQYF	TGTGCCAGCAGTTTATTGGATACGCAGTATTTT
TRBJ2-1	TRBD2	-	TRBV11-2	CASRISGRIRNEQFF	TGTGCCAGCAGAATTAGCGGGAGGATCCGTAATGAGCAGTTCTTC
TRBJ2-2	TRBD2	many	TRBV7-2	CASSLVSGRGTGELFF	TGTGCCAGCAGCTTAGTGAGCGGGAGGGGCACCGGGGAGCTGTTTTTT
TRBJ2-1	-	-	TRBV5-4	CASSLGGHGSYNEQFF	TGTGCCAGCAGCTTGGGCGGCCATGGCTCCTACAATGAGCAGTTCTTC
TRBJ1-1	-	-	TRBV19	CASRGSVEGEAFF	TGTGCCAGTCGAGGATCGGTTGAGGGTGAAGCTTTCTTT
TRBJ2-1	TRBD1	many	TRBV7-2	CASSSRNRDSVDEQFF	TGTGCCAGCAGCTCCCGGAACCGGGACAGCGTCGATGAGCAGTTCTTC
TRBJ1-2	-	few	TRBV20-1	CSARTTGFYGYTF	TGCAGTGCTAGAACCACAGGGTTTTATGGCTACACCTTC
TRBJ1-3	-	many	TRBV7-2	CASSFMQGRYGNTIYF	TGTGCCAGCAGCTTTATGCAGGGGAGGTACGGAAACACCATATATTTT
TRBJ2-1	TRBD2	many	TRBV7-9	CASSFLLAGVGSYNEQFF	TGTGCCAGCAGCTTCTTGCTAGCGGGGGTTGGATCCTACAATGAGCAGTTCTTC